Included here is one T cell receptor (beta chain) sequence, with context. These data belong to a study of OX40 agonist ivuxolimab in advanced cancers. Study context: The study enrolled dose-escalation patients with hepatocellular carcinoma, melanoma, renal cell or head and neck cancer.

Germline V gene data show CDR1 as SNHLY and CDR2 as FYNNEI. The CDR3 loop spans 13 amino acids. Trimming took off 4 bases at V and 2 bases at J, with 5 bases between the two ends. Sequencing used immunoSEQ multiplex PCR; TCRdb keeps in-frame clones, though not all of them. This table holds about 58,000 clones, approximately 90% found once. The V and J genes are TRBV2 and TRBJ2-2; no clear D. This TCR derives from an adult with an advanced solid tumor such as melanoma, head and neck, liver or kidney cancer. Sample: CD4+ or CD8+ T cells sorted from blood, taken in a trial of the OX40 agonist ivuxolimab. DNA of the CDR3: TGTGCCAGCAGTGGGGATAACACCGGGGAGCTGTTTTTT. Its translation is CASSGDNTGELFF. The full variable domain, completed using reference TRBV2 and TRBJ2-2, is EPEVTQTPSHQVTQMGQEVILRCVPISNHLYFYWYRQILGQKVEFLVSFYNNEISEKSEIFDDQFSVERPDGSNFTLKIRSTKLEDSAMYFCASSGDNTGELFFGEGSRLTVL.